This T cell receptor beta chain was identified during a study of cytomegalovirus exposure and HLA in healthy donors. Study background: A previous analysis identified 100 million to 120 million unique TCR beta sequences derived from around 200 million T cells. General study results and limits: TRBV6-2, TRBV6-3 and some other V segments were unresolvable in 87-base-pair reads. Per a prior analysis, the majority of TCR beta V segments were productive roughly 90% or roughly 30% of the time. TCR beta sequences reportedly predicted most subjects' HLA-A and HLA-B alleles accurately.

Comment on this clone: Its cognate antigen is unknown.

The study ran its PCR with 60 Vbeta and 13 Jbeta primers. The repertoire was sequenced with immunoSEQ multiplex PCR; TCRdb's copy has only in-frame clones and lacks some. Here the sample spans 45,000 to 60,000 clones, 70% to 80% being singletons. CDR3 size: 12 residues. The germline CDR1 and CDR2 sequences are SGHNT and YYREEE (reference sequence). Between the trimmed V and J ends, which lost 5 bases and 0 bases, there was a span of 6 bases. The chain couples TRBV5-4 to TRBJ2-7, with a weak D call TRBD1 (5 bases). The receptor's source is a man younger than 40 in good health and CMV-seronegative. The specimen sequenced was PBMCs. The CDR3 sequence: CASSDSSYEQYF. The CDR3 DNA follows: TGTGCCAGCAGTGACAGCTCCTACGAGCAGTACTTC.